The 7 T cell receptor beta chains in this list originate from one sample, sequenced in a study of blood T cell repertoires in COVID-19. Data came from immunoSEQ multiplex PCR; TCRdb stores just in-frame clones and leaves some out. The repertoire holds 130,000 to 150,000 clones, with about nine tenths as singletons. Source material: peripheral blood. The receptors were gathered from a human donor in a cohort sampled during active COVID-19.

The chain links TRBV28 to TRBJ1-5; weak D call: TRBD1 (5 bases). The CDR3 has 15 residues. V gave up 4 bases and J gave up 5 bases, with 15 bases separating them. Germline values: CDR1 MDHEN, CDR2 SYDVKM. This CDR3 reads CASSSTRRGDQPQHF. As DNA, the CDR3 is TGTGCCAGCAGTTCCACAAGGCGGGGGGATCAGCCCCAGCATTTT.

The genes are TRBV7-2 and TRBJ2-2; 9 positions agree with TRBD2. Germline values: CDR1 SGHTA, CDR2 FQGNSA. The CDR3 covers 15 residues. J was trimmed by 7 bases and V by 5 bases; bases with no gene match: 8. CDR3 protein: CASSPRLAEHGELFF. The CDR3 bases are TGTGCCAGCAGCCCGAGACTAGCGGAACACGGGGAGCTGTTTTTT.

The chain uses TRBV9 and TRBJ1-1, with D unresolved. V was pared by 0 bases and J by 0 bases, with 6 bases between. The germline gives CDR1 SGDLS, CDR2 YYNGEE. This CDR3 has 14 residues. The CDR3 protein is CASSVGQMNTEAFF. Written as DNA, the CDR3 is TGTGCCAGCAGCGTAGGGCAGATGAACACTGAAGCTTTCTTT. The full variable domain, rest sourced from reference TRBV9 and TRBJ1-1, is DSGVTQTPKHLITATGQRVTLRCSPRSGDLSVYWYQQSLDQGLQFLIQYYNGEERAKGNILERFSAQQFPDLHSELNLSSLELGDSALYFCASSVGQMNTEAFFGQGTRLTVV.

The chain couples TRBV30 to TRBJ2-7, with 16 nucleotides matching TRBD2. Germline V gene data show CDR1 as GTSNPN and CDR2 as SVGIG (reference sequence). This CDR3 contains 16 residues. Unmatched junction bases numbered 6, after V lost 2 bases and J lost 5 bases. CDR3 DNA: TGTGCCTGGAGTCCGGGACTAGCGGGAGGGCCGGACGAGCAGTACTTC. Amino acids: CAWSPGLAGGPDEQYF. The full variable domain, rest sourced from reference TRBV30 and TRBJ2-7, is SQTIHQWPATLVQPVGSPLSLECTVEGTSNPNLYWYRQAAGRGLQLLFYSVGIGQISSEVPQNLSASRPQDRQFILSSKKLLLSDSGFYLCAWSPGLAGGPDEQYFGPGTRLTVT.

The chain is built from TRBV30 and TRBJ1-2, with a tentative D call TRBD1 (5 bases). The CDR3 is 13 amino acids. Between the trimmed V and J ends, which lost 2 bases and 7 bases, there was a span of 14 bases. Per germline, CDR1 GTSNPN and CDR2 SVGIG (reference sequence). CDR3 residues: CAWSRRGGSGYTF. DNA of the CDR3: TGTGCCTGGAGTCGCCGGGGGGGAAGTGGCTACACCTTC.

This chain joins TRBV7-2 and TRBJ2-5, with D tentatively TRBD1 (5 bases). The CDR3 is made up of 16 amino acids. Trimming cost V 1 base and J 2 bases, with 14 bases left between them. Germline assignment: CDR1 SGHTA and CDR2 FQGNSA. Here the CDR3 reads CASSLETYRRQETQYF. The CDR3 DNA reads TGTGCCAGCAGCTTAGAAACCTACAGGCGGCAAGAGACCCAGTACTTC.

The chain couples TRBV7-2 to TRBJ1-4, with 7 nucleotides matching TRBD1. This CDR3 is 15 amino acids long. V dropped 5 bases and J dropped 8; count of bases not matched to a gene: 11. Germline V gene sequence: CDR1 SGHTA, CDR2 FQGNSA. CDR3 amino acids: CASSPRQGLNEKLFF. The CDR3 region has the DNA TGTGCCAGCAGCCCCAGACAGGGCCTTAACGAAAAACTGTTTTTT.